This T cell receptor (beta chain) comes out of a study of CD8 T cells in ankylosing spondylitis. Study-wide results and limits: The study looked at matched synovial fluid samples from ankylosing spondylitis patients. Disease-linked clones were reported to be significantly enriched there. Ankylosing spondylitis blood seemed to carry a telltale TCR beta motif made of eight highly homologous variants.

This clonotype was observed many times. The antigen remains undetermined. Each CDR3 protein is one row after TCRdb ran MiXCR on the 5' RACE reads. The sample lists approximately 400,000 distinct CDR3 sequences; more than 15% were seen once. This receptor was identified in a male donor with ankylosing spondylitis. The sequencing sample was made of blood, either unsorted or a sorted T cell fraction (not recorded which).

CDR3 nucleotide sequence: TGCAGCGCCCAGGGGCTAGCGGGGGGGCTGAATACGCAGTATTTT. Residues: CSAQGLAGGLNTQYF. The V call is TRBV29-1, the J call TRBJ2-3, with 12 positions matching TRBD2. The V gene's germline CDR1 is SQVTM and CDR2 ANQGSEA. Trimming cost V 7 bases and J 7 bases; bases outside gene matches: 12. The CDR3 sequence is 15 residues long.